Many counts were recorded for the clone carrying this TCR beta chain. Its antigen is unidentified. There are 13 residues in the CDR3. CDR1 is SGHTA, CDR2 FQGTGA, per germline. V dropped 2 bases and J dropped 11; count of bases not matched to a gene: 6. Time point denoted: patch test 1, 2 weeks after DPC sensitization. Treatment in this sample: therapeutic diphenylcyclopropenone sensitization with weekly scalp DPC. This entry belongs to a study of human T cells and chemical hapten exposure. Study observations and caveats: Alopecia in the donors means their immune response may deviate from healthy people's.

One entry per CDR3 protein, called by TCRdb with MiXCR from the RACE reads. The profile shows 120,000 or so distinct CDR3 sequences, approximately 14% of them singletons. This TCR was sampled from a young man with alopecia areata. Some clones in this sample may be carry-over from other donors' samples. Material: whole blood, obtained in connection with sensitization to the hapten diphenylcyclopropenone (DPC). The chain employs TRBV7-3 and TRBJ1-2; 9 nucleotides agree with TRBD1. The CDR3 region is CASSLPGTGRYTF. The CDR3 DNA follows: TGTGCCAGCAGCTTACCCGGGACAGGGCGGTACACCTTC.